Detailed here is one T cell receptor (beta chain). Measured with immunoSEQ multiplex PCR; TCRdb has only the in-frame clones, and not every one. This sample yields roughly 400,000 clones, of which roughly 90% are seen a single time; under 2% belongs to the top ten. This record belongs to a study of Ad26.COV2.S vaccination and SARS-CoV-2 variants. V shed 1 base and J shed 3 bases, with 11 bases lying between them. Germline CDR1 LGHNA, CDR2 YNFKEQ. The CDR3 covers 15 residues. Specified treatment: roughly 20 received Ad26.COV2.S at low or high dose, single or two shots; about 5 received placebo; per-sample allocation not given. Samples analyzed were those drawn on day 63 after the first vaccine or placebo injection.

The sequences come from peripheral blood, collected in a trial of Ad26.COV2.S vaccine versus placebo. This chain links TRBV4-2 with TRBJ2-3; D is perhaps TRBD2 (5 bases). This receptor was taken from a person aged 18-65 years who received the Ad26.COV2.S COVID-19 vaccine or a placebo. Written as DNA, the CDR3 is TGTGCCAGCAGCCAAGCAACTAGTTTGACAGATACGCAGTATTTT. The encoded protein is CASSQATSLTDTQYF.